The T cell receptor (beta chain) under discussion was sequenced for a study of blood T cell repertoires in COVID-19. Original methodology: Reference gene primer amplification yielded estimated nucleated cell counts. Profiled with immunoSEQ multiplex PCR; TCRdb holds only in-frame clones, not every one. Clone size and the V and J calls come from that table; the DNA yielded D and trimming. The table includes 350,000 to 400,000 clones, roughly 86% detected once. Germline CDR1 LGHDT, CDR2 YNNKEL (reference sequence). Trimming took off 9 bases at V and 2 bases at J, with 11 bases between the two ends. CDR3 length equals 12 residues.

The origin of this receptor is a man aged 35-49 years in a cohort exposed to, infected with or recovered from COVID-19 (not recorded which). The material sequenced was PBMCs or T cells enriched from blood (not recorded which). The J gene is TRBJ2-7, the V gene TRBV3-1 (or the pseudogene TRBV3-2); D possibly corresponds to TRBD1 (6 bases). The CDR3 loop is CASRGQPYEQYF. In nucleotides, the CDR3 is TGTGCCAGTAGAGGACAGCCCTACGAGCAGTACTTC.